These 21 T cell receptor beta chains originate from one sample sequenced in a study of blood T cell repertoires in COVID-19. Method: immunoSEQ multiplex PCR; TCRdb's copy keeps in-frame clones and lacks some. The repertoire has under 250,000 clones, roughly 85% of them found once; the top ten carry about 5.1%. Sequencing was carried out using peripheral blood. Every receptor here comes from a middle-aged man with COVID-19, enrolled during active disease.

This rearrangement joins TRBV5-5 to TRBJ2-3, with D perhaps matching TRBD1 (7 bases). The germline gives CDR1 SGHKS, CDR2 YYEKEE (reference sequence). This CDR3 has 16 amino acids. V lost 4 bases to trimming and J lost 2 bases, with 17 bases between them. CDR3 DNA: TGTGCCAGCAGCCGGATCCAGGGGGGATTCACAGATACGCAGTATTTT. This codes for CASSRIQGGFTDTQYF.

This clone was picked up one time. This chain links TRBV2 with TRBJ2-3, with 13 positions matching TRBD2. V shed 6 bases and J 4 bases; nucleotides not matched to a gene: 7. This CDR3 is built from 16 residues. CDR1 and CDR2 (germline): SNHLY, FYNNEI. CDR3 amino acids: CASSILAGGRADTQYF. The CDR3 nucleotides read TGTGCCAGCAGCATACTAGCGGGGGGGCGTGCAGATACGCAGTATTTT.

The chain recombines TRBV19 with TRBJ1-5, with D possibly matching TRBD1 (6 bases). Germline-derived CDR1 and CDR2 are LNHDA and SQIVND (reference sequence). This CDR3 comprises 17 residues. V was clipped by 3 bases and J by 7 bases, with 22 bases between them. The CDR3 spells CASSMPGQLLRRQPQHF. The DNA for the CDR3 is TGTGCCAGTAGTATGCCGGGACAACTTTTGAGGAGACAGCCCCAGCATTTT. Looking up the rest from reference TRBV19 and TRBJ1-5 gives the full variable domain: DGGITQSPKYLFRKEGQNVTLSCEQNLNHDAMYWYRQDPGQGLRLIYYSQIVNDFQKGDIAEGYSVSREKKESFPLTVTSAQKNPTAFYLCASSMPGQLLRRQPQHFGDGTRLSIL.

The chain joins TRBV6-2 or TRBV6-3 to TRBJ2-1, with TRBD2 as a possible D gene (6 bases). The germline V gene has CDR1 MNHEY and CDR2 SVGEGT. V shed 4 bases and J shed 13 bases, with 11 bases lying between them. CDR3 size: 11 residues. CDR3 sequence (DNA): TGTGCCAGCAGTTTCGGGGCGGGACAGTTCTTC. Translation: CASSFGAGQFF.

The rearrangement uses TRBV13 and TRBJ2-5; possible D gene TRBD2, 5 bases. The length of the CDR3 is 15 residues. From germline, CDR1 is PRHDT and CDR2 FYEKMQ (reference sequence). V lost 2 bases and J 2 bases, leaving 12 bases between the germline ends. The CDR3 here is CASSLRKTGQETQYF. CDR3 coding DNA: TGTGCCAGCAGCTTACGTAAAACGGGACAAGAGACCCAGTACTTC.

The chain combines TRBV7-2 with TRBJ2-1; TRBD2 is a possible D gene (7 bases). The CDR3 spans 16 residues. V gave up 6 bases and J gave up 0 bases, with 15 bases separating them. The germline V gene has CDR1 SGHTA and CDR2 FQGNSA. CDR3 DNA sequence: TGTGCCAGCAGACTAGGGGGGGCGAGCTCCTACAATGAGCAGTTCTTC. As protein: CASRLGGASSYNEQFF.

This clone was detected only once. The rearrangement joins TRBV10-3 to TRBJ1-1; D unresolved. Germline CDR1 and CDR2: ENHRY and SYGVKD. The CDR3 runs to 12 residues. Trimming stripped 6 bases from V and 1 base from J, with 6 bases between. The CDR3 coding sequence is TGTGCCATCAGGGCGGGGAACACTGAAGCTTTCTTT. Translating it yields CAIRAGNTEAFF.

The chain recombines TRBV6-5 with TRBJ1-1; TRBD1 is a possible D gene (6 bases). Trimming left V 6 bases short and J 3 bases short, with 11 bases between. This CDR3 comprises 13 residues. CDR1 MNHEY and CDR2 SVGAGI come from the germline V gene. CDR3 region: CASRRQVDTEAFF. DNA for the CDR3: TGTGCCAGCAGGAGACAGGTGGACACTGAAGCTTTCTTT.

The chain carries TRBV9 and TRBJ2-1; 9 nucleotides line up with TRBD2. The CDR3 has 16 amino acids. The germline V gene encodes CDR1 SGDLS and CDR2 YYNGEE. Unmatched junction bases numbered 7, after V lost 2 bases and J lost 4 bases. CDR3 nucleotides: TGTGCCAGCAGCGTCGGCGGGGGGGCAGCATACAATGAGCAGTTCTTC. Translating gives CASSVGGGAAYNEQFF. The variable domain in full, completed from reference TRBV9 and TRBJ2-1, reads DSGVTQTPKHLITATGQRVTLRCSPRSGDLSVYWYQQSLDQGLQFLIQYYNGEERAKGNILERFSAQQFPDLHSELNLSSLELGDSALYFCASSVGGGAAYNEQFFGPGTRLTVL.

This clone was seen once. The CDR3 loop is CASSEFLGTGNTGELFF. In nucleotides, the CDR3 is TGTGCCAGCAGTGAATTTCTGGGGACAGGGAACACCGGGGAGCTGTTTTTT. V usage is TRBV25-1 and J usage is TRBJ2-2; 8 nucleotides align to TRBD1. V lost 1 base and J lost 1; bases outside the gene matches: 5. This CDR3 has 17 residues. Per germline, CDR1 MGHDK and CDR2 SYGVNS.

J is TRBJ2-7 and V is TRBV6-6; D possibly corresponds to TRBD1 (5 bases). Trimming removed 1 base at V and 3 bases at J, with 13 bases between. Germline V CDR1 and CDR2: MNHNY, SVGAGI (reference sequence). This CDR3 comprises 15 residues. The CDR3 coding sequence is TGTGCCAGCAGTTACTTCAAGACAGATGACTACGAGCAGTACTTC. Its translation is CASSYFKTDDYEQYF.

J is TRBJ1-2 and V is TRBV6-1; D gene uncertain. CDR3 length equals 13 residues. Looked up from germline, CDR1 is MNHNS and CDR2 is SASEGT. V lost 2 bases and J 6 bases, leaving 10 bases between the germline ends. The DNA of the CDR3 is TGTGCCAGCAGTGAAAACCGGGGAGATGGCTACACCTTC. It codes for CASSENRGDGYTF.

V is TRBV10-2 and J is TRBJ2-5; 10 bases agree with TRBD2. Germline CDR1 and CDR2: WSHSY and SAAADI. V shed 4 bases and J 5 bases; nucleotides not matched to a gene: 7. This CDR3 contains 15 residues. The CDR3 DNA follows: TGCGCCAGCAGTGTTTTAGCGGGGGGTGGCGAGACCCAGTACTTC. As protein: CASSVLAGGGETQYF.

V usage is TRBV5-4 and J usage is TRBJ1-2; 8 bases match TRBD1. The CDR3 consists of 17 residues. Trimming at V came to 4 bases and at J to 4 bases, leaving 15 bases not matched to a gene. CDR1 is SGHNT and CDR2 is YYREEE in the germline V gene (reference sequence). The CDR3 spells CASSLDGLPGQAYGYTF. The DNA of the CDR3 is TGTGCCAGCAGCCTAGACGGCCTCCCGGGACAGGCCTATGGCTACACCTTC. Looking up the rest from reference TRBV5-4 and TRBJ1-2 gives the full variable domain: ETGVTQSPTHLIKTRGQQVTLRCSSQSGHNTVSWYQQALGQGPQFIFQYYREEENGRGNFPPRFSGLQFPNYSSELNVNALELDDSALYLCASSLDGLPGQAYGYTFGSGTRLTVV.

The V call is TRBV6-4, the J call TRBJ1-6; D is perhaps TRBD1 (5 bases). Germline lookup yields CDR1 MRHNA and CDR2 SNTAGT. The V end lost 2 bases, the J end lost 7 bases, and 6 bases lay between the germline ends. The CDR3 length is 13 residues. CDR3 in amino acids: CASSDRTNSPLHF. In DNA, the CDR3 is TGTGCCAGCAGTGACAGGACAAATTCACCCCTCCACTTT.

This chain joins TRBV4-1 and TRBJ2-3, with D perhaps matching TRBD1 (6 bases). Germline lookup yields CDR1 MGHRA and CDR2 YSYEKL. The CDR3 is made up of 15 amino acids. V was trimmed by 4 bases and J by 0 bases, leaving 11 bases between them. The CDR3 nucleotides read TGCGCCAGCAGCCCGGGACACCTAAGCACAGATACGCAGTATTTT. It is translated as CASSPGHLSTDTQYF.

The chain employs TRBV6-5 and TRBJ1-1, with a weak D call TRBD1 (6 bases). This CDR3 region has 13 residues. Per germline, CDR1 MNHEY and CDR2 SVGAGI. Trimming pared 2 bases from V and 5 bases from J, leaving 9 bases between. The CDR3 DNA reads TGTGCCAGCAGTTACGAGAGGGGGACTGAAGCTTTCTTT. It codes for CASSYERGTEAFF.

The chain couples TRBV28 to TRBJ1-5; TRBD1 might be the D (5 bases). CDR1 and CDR2 (germline): MDHEN, SYDVKM. This CDR3 is 13 amino acids long. The ends were cut back, 6 bases at V and 7 bases at J, with 13 bases in the middle. The CDR3 is CASSRSGSQPQHF. DNA for the CDR3: TGTGCCAGCAGCCGGTCAGGGTCGCAGCCCCAGCATTTT.

The chain couples TRBV6-6 to TRBJ2-5; 10 bases are shared with TRBD1. J gave up 5 bases and V 5 bases, and 5 bases lay outside the gene matches. This CDR3 contains 14 residues. CDR1 MNHNY and CDR2 SVGAGI come from the germline V gene (reference sequence). The chain's CDR3 is CASSRGQGMETQYF. CDR3 coding DNA: TGTGCCAGCAGTAGGGGACAGGGGATGGAGACCCAGTACTTC.

The CDR3 DNA reads TGTGCCAGCAGTAGGGACAGCCACTACTCTGGGGCCAACGTCCTGACTTTC. Its protein is CASSRDSHYSGANVLTF. The V call is TRBV7-9, the J call TRBJ2-6; 7 nucleotides match TRBD1. V lost 6 bases and J lost 0; bases outside the gene matches: 8. Germline V gene data show CDR1 as SEHNR and CDR2 as FQNEAQ (reference sequence). The CDR3 totals 17 residues.

The V and J genes are TRBV4-2 and TRBJ2-1, with TRBD2 identical over 7 bases. The V gene end was trimmed by 0 bases and the J gene end by 3 bases; junction bases not matched to a gene: 2. This CDR3 spans 15 amino acids. Germline assignment: CDR1 LGHNA and CDR2 YNFKEQ. This CDR3 is CASSQEERGYNEQFF. CDR3 in DNA: TGTGCCAGCAGCCAAGAGGAGCGGGGCTACAATGAGCAGTTCTTC.